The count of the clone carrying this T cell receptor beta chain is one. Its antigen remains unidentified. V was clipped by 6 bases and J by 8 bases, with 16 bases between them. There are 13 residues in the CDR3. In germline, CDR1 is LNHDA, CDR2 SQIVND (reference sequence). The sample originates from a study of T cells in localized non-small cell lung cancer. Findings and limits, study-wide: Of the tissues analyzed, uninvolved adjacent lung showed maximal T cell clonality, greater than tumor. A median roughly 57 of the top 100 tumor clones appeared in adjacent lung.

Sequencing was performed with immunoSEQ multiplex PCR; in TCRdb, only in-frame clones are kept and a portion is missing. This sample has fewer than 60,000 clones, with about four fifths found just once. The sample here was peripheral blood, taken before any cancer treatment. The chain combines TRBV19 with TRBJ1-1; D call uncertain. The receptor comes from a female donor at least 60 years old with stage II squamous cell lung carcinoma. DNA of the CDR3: TGTGCCAGTAGACCCGGGCCCGCGGGGGAAGCTTTCTTT. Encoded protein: CASRPGPAGEAFF. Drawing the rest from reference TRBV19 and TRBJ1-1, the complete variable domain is DGGITQSPKYLFRKEGQNVTLSCEQNLNHDAMYWYRQDPGQGLRLIYYSQIVNDFQKGDIAEGYSVSREKKESFPLTVTSAQKNPTAFYLCASRPGPAGEAFFGQGTRLTVV.